This T cell receptor beta chain stems from a study of blood T cell repertoires in COVID-19. About the study: The study drew acute and convalescent COVID-19 samples from the United States, Italy and Spain. PBMCs, B-cell-depleted T cells, or T cells provided the cDNA or gDNA that made up the material.

As processed by the authors: Quantification of nucleated cells was approximated via reference gene primer amplification. The method was immunoSEQ multiplex PCR; TCRdb's version includes in-frame clones alone and lacks a portion of them. That table furnishes V, J and clone size, whereas the DNA furnished D and trimming. The sample consists of 87,000 or so clones, less than 95% of them appearing once. J gave up 7 bases and V 2 bases, and 5 bases lay outside the gene matches. This CDR3 region has 13 residues. Per the germline V gene, CDR1 is SGHRS and CDR2 is YFSETQ. The chain employs TRBV5-1 and TRBJ1-1; TRBD1 aligns across 7 bases. The sequence was collected from a man younger than 35 with COVID-19, enrolled during active disease. Sequenced: peripheral blood. CDR3 amino acids: CASSFTGVGEAFF. The CDR3 DNA reads as TGCGCCAGCAGCTTTACAGGGGTAGGTGAAGCTTTCTTT.